The TCR beta chain under discussion was sequenced for a study of Graves' ophthalmopathy and Graves' hyperthyroidism. Study conclusions and caveats: In blood, most expanded thyroid clonotypes above 0.001 frequency were also detected. Prediction of ophthalmopathy progression reached 70.59% sensitivity and 72% to 80% specificity.

For this clonotype: The antigen is not known.

Clinicians diagnosed using symptoms, serum thyroxine, TRAb, thyroid ultrasound and orbital computed tomography. Isolation of PBMCs was performed using 10 ml of fresh peripheral blood. Deletions cut 3 bases from V and 4 bases from J, with 10 bases between. Germline lookup yields CDR1 MGHRA and CDR2 YSYEKL. There are 14 residues in the CDR3. From RNA, the CDR3 regions of TCR beta chains were amplified and sequenced. Amplification began with first-round RT-PCR using HTBI primers, then second-round multiplex PCR was performed. TCRdb ran MiXCR on the multiplex PCR reads and lists one entry per CDR3 protein. The sample has about 230,000 distinct CDR3 sequences; about 46% are singletons.

Source material: peripheral blood. V is TRBV4-1 and J is TRBJ1-3, with D unresolved. The receptor was derived from an adult man with Graves' ophthalmopathy. The CDR3, as DNA: TGCGCCAGCAGCCAGATCCCCGGCGGAAACACCATATATTTT. It encodes CASSQIPGGNTIYF.